These 30 T cell receptor beta chains originate from one sample sequenced in a study of blood T cell repertoires in COVID-19. Generated by immunoSEQ multiplex PCR, the TCRdb table keeps only in-frame clones and is missing some. This table holds more than 250,000 clones, 87% found once. The source material was PBMCs or T cells enriched from blood (not recorded which). The receptors were gathered from a woman in her twenties or thirties who had recovered from COVID-19.

This sequence joins TRBV6-5 and TRBJ2-7, with D maybe TRBD2 (6 bases). The CDR3 is 12 amino acids. Trimming cost V 6 bases and J 3 bases, with 9 bases left between them. Germline CDR1 is MNHEY and CDR2 is SVGAGI. The CDR3 is CASSVGGYEQYF. In DNA form, the CDR3 reads TGTGCCAGCAGCGTGGGGGGCTACGAGCAGTACTTC.

CDR3 sequence reads: CAISEDGSPGQPQHF. The CDR3 nucleotides read TGTGCCATCAGTGAGGACGGGTCCCCCGGGCAGCCCCAGCATTTT. This sequence joins TRBV10-3 and TRBJ1-5; D unclear. V lost 2 bases and J lost 7, with 15 bases in between. The germline gives CDR1 ENHRY, CDR2 SYGVKD. The CDR3 is 15 residues long.

The rearrangement joins TRBV27 to TRBJ2-5; 13 bases align to TRBD2. Trimming cost V 1 base and J 3 bases; bases outside gene matches: 8. This CDR3 spans 18 amino acids. Germline V gene lookup returns CDR1 MNHEY and CDR2 SMNVEV (reference sequence). CDR3 DNA: TGTGCCAGCAGTTTATTCCGCCCGACTAGCGGGGGGAAAGAGACCCAGTACTTC. Encoded protein: CASSLFRPTSGGKETQYF.

The gene calls are TRBV4-2 and TRBJ2-1, with 12 bases matching TRBD2. The trim removed 2 bases at V and 9 bases at J, leaving 5 bases unmatched. Germline CDR1 LGHNA, CDR2 YNFKEQ. This CDR3 spans 15 amino acids. The DNA of the CDR3 is TGTGCCAGCAGCCAAAGGACTAGCGGGGACTTTGAGCAGTTCTTC. Protein product: CASSQRTSGDFEQFF.

This rearrangement joins TRBV24-1 to TRBJ2-3; D is unclear. This CDR3 has 13 residues. Per germline, CDR1 KGHDR and CDR2 SFDVKD. Trimming cost V 4 bases and J 7 bases, with 11 bases left between them. Here the CDR3 reads CATSDPRGYTQYF. The CDR3, as DNA: TGTGCCACCAGTGACCCGCGCGGATATACGCAGTATTTT.

This chain uses TRBV4-1 with TRBJ1-2; 7 nucleotides align to TRBD1. Trimming removed 3 bases from V and 8 bases from J; junction bases left unmatched: 9. The CDR3 spans 14 residues. Germline CDR1 reads MGHRA; CDR2 reads YSYEKL. CDR3 nucleotide sequence: TGCGCCAGCAGCCACCCGACAGGGATCTCCGGCTACACCTTC. Translation gives CASSHPTGISGYTF.

The chain uses TRBV3-1 (or the pseudogene TRBV3-2) and TRBJ1-1, with D perhaps TRBD1 (5 bases). This CDR3 contains 16 residues. Germline CDR1 reads LGHDT; CDR2 reads YNNKEL (reference sequence). V was cut by 0 bases and J by 6 bases, with 17 bases left in between. CDR3 region: CASSQDFRGIGAEAFF. The CDR3 DNA follows: TGTGCCAGCAGCCAAGATTTTCGGGGGATCGGCGCTGAAGCTTTCTTT.

J is TRBJ1-2 and V is TRBV30, with D possibly being TRBD1 (6 bases). The V gene lost 0 bases and the J gene lost 12 bases, with 11 bases spanning the gap. Germline assignment: CDR1 GTSNPN and CDR2 SVGIG (reference sequence). The CDR3 length is 11 residues. DNA for the CDR3: TGTGCCTGGAGTGTACAGGGATTGAACACCTTC. Residues: CAWSVQGLNTF. Full variable domain (rest looked up from reference TRBV30 and TRBJ1-2): SQTIHQWPATLVQPVGSPLSLECTVEGTSNPNLYWYRQAAGRGLQLLFYSVGIGQISSEVPQNLSASRPQDRQFILSSKKLLLSDSGFYLCAWSVQGLNTFGSGTRLTVV.

This chain joins TRBV11-3 and TRBJ2-6, with D possibly matching TRBD1 (6 bases). The CDR3 runs to 15 residues. CDR1 and CDR2 from the germline V gene are SGHNT and YENEEA. Trimming shortened V by 4 bases and J by 3 bases, and 10 bases separated the two germline ends. This CDR3 is CASSSTGIGANVLTF. CDR3 DNA sequence: TGTGCCAGCAGCTCCACAGGGATTGGGGCCAACGTCCTGACTTTC.

The chain uses TRBV19 and TRBJ1-5; possible D gene TRBD1, 5 bases. The V and J ends lost 1 base and 7 bases respectively, with 11 bases between them. The CDR3 covers 14 residues. Germline CDR1 is LNHDA and CDR2 is SQIVND (reference sequence). Here the CDR3 reads CASSIAAGLQPQHF. DNA of the CDR3: TGTGCCAGTAGTATAGCGGCAGGGCTGCAGCCCCAGCATTTT.

In DNA, the CDR3 is TGTGCCTGGAGTCCCGGACTAGTAGGCTACGAGCAGTACTTC. It is translated as CAWSPGLVGYEQYF. The chain couples TRBV30 to TRBJ2-7, with TRBD2 identical over 7 bases. Trimming took 2 bases from V and 3 from J; bases not matched to a gene: 7. CDR1 is GTSNPN, CDR2 SVGIG, per germline (reference sequence). CDR3 size: 14 residues.

This sequence joins TRBV2 and TRBJ1-4; 7 bases align to TRBD1. This CDR3 comprises 14 residues. Germline-derived CDR1 and CDR2 are SNHLY and FYNNEI. Trimming took 8 bases from V and 3 from J; bases not matched to a gene: 6. DNA for the CDR3: TGTGCCAGCGAGGGGGCAGGGGCTAATGAAAAACTGTTTTTT. It translates to CASEGAGANEKLFF.

The chain links TRBV30 to TRBJ2-2; no reliable D call. CDR3 length equals 15 residues. V was shortened by 2 bases and J by 4 bases, with 14 bases between the two germline ends. CDR1 GTSNPN and CDR2 SVGIG come from the germline V gene (reference sequence). The CDR3 DNA reads TGTGCCTGGAGTCGGGTGCTAAAGTCCACCGGGGAGCTGTTTTTT. This translates into CAWSRVLKSTGELFF.

The chain uses TRBV5-1 and TRBJ1-1, with D hard to call. CDR1 and CDR2 (germline): SGHRS, YFSETQ. This CDR3 contains 15 residues. The V gene lost 4 bases and the J gene lost 1 base, with 14 bases spanning the gap. The CDR3 DNA reads as TGCGCCAGCAGCGGGAGTGGTCACTCGAACACTGAAGCTTTCTTT. This encodes CASSGSGHSNTEAFF.

This chain links TRBV6-5 with TRBJ2-2; D is perhaps TRBD2 (7 bases). The CDR3 sequence is 15 residues long. V lost 5 bases, J lost 5 bases, and 15 bases lay in between. Looked up from germline, CDR1 is MNHEY and CDR2 is SVGAGI. As DNA, the CDR3 is TGTGCCAGCAGTCACGGGGGGCGCAGTACCGGGGAGCTGTTTTTT. This sequence encodes CASSHGGRSTGELFF.

This clone was observed a single time. This chain joins TRBV5-4 and TRBJ1-1; D gene uncertain. This CDR3 is 13 amino acids long. The V gene's germline CDR1 is SGHNT and CDR2 YYREEE (reference sequence). V was cut by 0 bases and J by 11 bases, with 14 bases left in between. As DNA, the CDR3 is TGTGCCAGCAGCTTGGGTCCCCCTGCGGGGGCTTTCTTT. This encodes CASSLGPPAGAFF. Full variable domain (outside the CDR3, taken from reference TRBV5-4 and TRBJ1-1): ETGVTQSPTHLIKTRGQQVTLRCSSQSGHNTVSWYQQALGQGPQFIFQYYREEENGRGNFPPRFSGLQFPNYSSELNVNALELDDSALYLCASSLGPPAGAFFGQGTRLTVV.

This clone has a handful of counts. This chain joins TRBV7-9 and TRBJ1-6; no reliable D call. Trimming cost V 5 bases and J 7 bases, with 9 bases left between them. There are 13 residues in the CDR3. Germline assignment: CDR1 SEHNR and CDR2 FQNEAQ (reference sequence). The CDR3 sequence: CASSGSVNSPLHF. Here the CDR3 DNA reads TGTGCCAGCAGCGGAAGCGTAAATTCACCCCTCCACTTT.

The rearrangement uses TRBV19 and TRBJ1-5, with TRBD1 identical over 9 bases. The CDR3 spans 14 residues. Germline CDR1 is LNHDA and CDR2 is SQIVND (reference sequence). V dropped 8 bases and J dropped 5; count of bases not matched to a gene: 7. The chain's CDR3 is CASQGQGGYQPQHF. The DNA of the CDR3 is TGTGCCAGTCAGGGACAGGGAGGGTATCAGCCCCAGCATTTT.

The rearrangement links TRBV5-1 to TRBJ1-2; D might be TRBD1 (6 bases). Trimming pared 0 bases from V and 4 bases from J, leaving 10 bases between. The CDR3 has 14 residues. Germline CDR1 is SGHRS and CDR2 is YFSETQ. The CDR3: CASSLAQGAYGYTF. For the CDR3, the DNA is TGCGCCAGCAGCTTGGCACAGGGAGCCTATGGCTACACCTTC.

The chain carries TRBV9 and TRBJ1-2; TRBD1 matches at 7 bases. V gave up 3 bases and J gave up 2 bases; unmatched junction bases: 7. The length of the CDR3 is 15 residues. Germline V gene lookup returns CDR1 SGDLS and CDR2 YYNGEE. As DNA, the CDR3 is TGTGCCAGCAGCGGCCCGGACAGGTCGAACTATGGCTACACCTTC. Translated: CASSGPDRSNYGYTF.

This sequence joins TRBV27 and TRBJ1-4; D not certain. Per the germline V gene, CDR1 is MNHEY and CDR2 is SMNVEV (reference sequence). The CDR3 is made up of 15 amino acids. Trimming cost V 2 bases and J 5 bases, with 12 bases left between them. The CDR3 DNA follows: TGTGCCAGCAGTTTAAGGCCAGGAGGAAATGAAAAACTGTTTTTT. Encoded protein: CASSLRPGGNEKLFF. The full variable domain, in which reference TRBV27 and TRBJ1-4 provide the parts outside the CDR3, is EAQVTQNPRYLITVTGKKLTVTCSQNMNHEYMSWYRQDPGLGLRQIYYSMNVEVTDKGDVPEGYKVSRKEKRNFPLILESPSPNQTSLYFCASSLRPGGNEKLFFGSGTQLSVL.

V usage is TRBV9 and J usage is TRBJ1-3, with D unclear. The CDR3 has 16 amino acids. Trimming took off 3 bases at V and 0 bases at J, with 13 bases between the two ends. Germline-derived CDR1 and CDR2 are SGDLS and YYNGEE. The CDR3 here is CASSAYPGDSGNTIYF. The CDR3 nucleotides read TGTGCCAGCAGCGCCTACCCCGGGGACTCTGGAAACACCATATATTTT.

This chain joins TRBV19 and TRBJ1-6, with TRBD1 identical over 9 bases. Losses at the gene ends were 1 base for V and 7 bases for J; bases not matched to a gene: 8. The CDR3 totals 17 residues. Germline assignment: CDR1 LNHDA and CDR2 SQIVND (reference sequence). This CDR3 reads CASSIGAGQGWNSPLHF. CDR3 DNA sequence: TGTGCCAGTAGTATAGGAGCCGGACAGGGGTGGAATTCACCCCTCCACTTT.

V gene TRBV6-5 combines with J gene TRBJ1-2, with a tentative D call TRBD1 (5 bases). The V and J ends lost 11 bases and 8 bases respectively, with 15 bases between them. Germline V gene lookup returns CDR1 MNHEY and CDR2 SVGAGI. The CDR3 is made up of 11 amino acids. CDR3 residues: CAWGGSFGYTF. In nucleotides, the CDR3 is TGTGCCTGGGGGGGGTCATTCGGCTACACCTTC.

V is TRBV30 and J is TRBJ1-1; TRBD1 aligns across 8 bases. The CDR3 length is 14 residues. Losses at the gene ends were 4 bases for V and 2 bases for J; bases not matched to a gene: 6. Germline V lookup: CDR1 GTSNPN, CDR2 SVGIG (reference sequence). CDR3 sequence: CAWITGQGNTEAFF. The CDR3 coding sequence is TGTGCCTGGATAACAGGACAGGGAAACACTGAAGCTTTCTTT.

This clone was counted a few times. The chain combines TRBV2 with TRBJ2-7, with 8 bases that match TRBD1. This CDR3 contains 15 residues. The J segment lost 2 bases and the V segment lost 6 bases, leaving 9 bases of the junction unmatched. Looked up from germline, CDR1 is SNHLY and CDR2 is FYNNEI. The CDR3 DNA is TGTGCCAGCAGAGGCCTCCAGGGGGCTGCCTACGAGCAGTACTTC. This encodes CASRGLQGAAYEQYF.

This chain connects TRBV9 to TRBJ2-5, with 7 bases matching TRBD2. The CDR3 runs 16 residues. Germline CDR1 is SGDLS and CDR2 is YYNGEE. The V segment lost 5 bases and the J segment 1 base; nucleotides outside the gene matches: 11. For the CDR3, the DNA is TGTGCCAGCAGTACAACAAGAGCGGGGAGCCAAGAGACCCAGTACTTC. Translated: CASSTTRAGSQETQYF.

This clone was seen only once. The J gene is TRBJ1-3, the V gene TRBV19, with unresolved D. V lost 3 bases to trimming and J lost 6 bases, with 12 bases between them. Germline V gene data show CDR1 as LNHDA and CDR2 as SQIVND (reference sequence). The CDR3 runs 14 residues. CDR3 in DNA: TGTGCCAGTAGTATTCGGACTCGAGCAAACACCATATATTTT. This encodes CASSIRTRANTIYF. The whole variable domain, remainder taken from reference TRBV19 and TRBJ1-3, is DGGITQSPKYLFRKEGQNVTLSCEQNLNHDAMYWYRQDPGQGLRLIYYSQIVNDFQKGDIAEGYSVSREKKESFPLTVTSAQKNPTAFYLCASSIRTRANTIYFGEGSWLTVV.

V is TRBV28 and J is TRBJ1-2; D gene unclear. V was trimmed by 3 bases and J by 4 bases, leaving 12 bases between them. Per germline, CDR1 MDHEN and CDR2 SYDVKM. This CDR3 contains 14 residues. DNA for the CDR3: TGTGCCAGCAGTTTTATCCAGGCCGGCTATGGCTACACCTTC. Translated, it gives CASSFIQAGYGYTF.

The chain has TRBV19 and TRBJ1-4; the match to TRBD1 covers 7 bases. The V and J ends lost 7 bases and 0 bases, in that order; junction bases with no gene match: 8. Per germline, CDR1 LNHDA and CDR2 SQIVND (reference sequence). The CDR3 is made up of 16 amino acids. The CDR3 DNA is TGTGCCAGTACCCTCCATACAGGGGCAACTAATGAAAAACTGTTTTTT. Its translation: CASTLHTGATNEKLFF.